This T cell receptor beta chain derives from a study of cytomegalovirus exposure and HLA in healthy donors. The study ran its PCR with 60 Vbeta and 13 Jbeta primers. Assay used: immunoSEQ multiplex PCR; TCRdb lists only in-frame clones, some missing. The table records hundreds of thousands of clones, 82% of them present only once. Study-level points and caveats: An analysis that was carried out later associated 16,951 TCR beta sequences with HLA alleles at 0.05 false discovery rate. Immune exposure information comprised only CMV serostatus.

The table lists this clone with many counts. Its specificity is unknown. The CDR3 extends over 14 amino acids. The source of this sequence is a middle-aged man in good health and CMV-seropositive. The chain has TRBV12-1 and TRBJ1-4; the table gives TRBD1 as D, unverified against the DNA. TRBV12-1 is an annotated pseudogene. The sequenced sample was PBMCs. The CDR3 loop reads CASSSGQLNEKLFF. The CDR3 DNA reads TGTGCCAGCAGCTCCGGACAGCTAAATGAAAAACTGTTTTTT.